This T cell receptor (beta chain) appears in the sequencing data of a study of cytomegalovirus exposure and HLA in healthy donors. Germline assignment: CDR1 SGHDN and CDR2 FVKESK. This CDR3 comprises 16 residues. V trimming: 1 base; J trimming: 4 bases; junction bases outside the gene matches: 10. Method: immunoSEQ multiplex PCR; TCRdb's copy keeps in-frame clones and lacks some. The sample lists 150,000 to 200,000 clones; roughly 85% were seen once. In regard to this clone: Its antigen is not known.

Whole-study findings and limits: Despite most TCR sequences being rare, some public TCRs occurred in many donors. It was about 180 TCR beta chains that were listed as cytomegalovirus-associated. Published work reported that the classifier diagnosed cytomegalovirus status with high specificity and sensitivity.

This receptor was identified in a man younger than 35 in good health and CMV-seropositive. This rearrangement joins TRBV14 to TRBJ2-7, with 7 positions matching TRBD2. The sequencing input was PBMCs. The DNA for the CDR3 is TGTGCCAGCAGCCAAGGGTCTGGACTAGTTTATTACGAGCAGTACTTC. Translated, it gives CASSQGSGLVYYEQYF.